This TCR beta chain is from a study of glioma-infiltrating T cells. TCR alpha and beta CDR3 regions were amplified from RNA using iRepertoire nested multiplex PCR. TCRdb ran MiXCR on the multiplex PCR reads and lists one entry per CDR3 protein. The table includes more than 100,000 distinct CDR3 sequences, 25% to 30% detected once. Per germline, CDR1 MDHEN and CDR2 SYDVKM. V lost 3 bases, J lost 2 bases, and 14 bases lay in between. The CDR3 has 16 amino acids. The rearrangement uses TRBV28 and TRBJ2-1; no clear D gene. The TCR was taken from a human donor with low-grade glioma or glioblastoma, undergoing nonglioma brain surgery, or in good health (not recorded which). Specimen: glioma tissue, nonneoplastic brain tissue, or PBMCs (not recorded which). Here the CDR3 DNA reads TGTGCCAGCAGTTTCAGCGCCGCTCAGGCCTACAATGAGCAGTTCTTC. It is translated as CASSFSAAQAYNEQFF.